Presented here are 20 T cell receptor beta chains from one specimen sequenced in a study of cytomegalovirus exposure and HLA in healthy donors. Primers: 60 Vbeta forward and 13 Jbeta reverse. Produced via immunoSEQ multiplex PCR; TCRdb's table is partial and in-frame only. The data show 150,000 or so clones, about four fifths seen once. The sample was PBMCs. The receptors were sampled from a man aged 25-45 years in good health and CMV-seropositive.

This clone appeared a few times. J is TRBJ1-2 and V is TRBV4-3; TRBD1 agrees at 8 bases. Germline values: CDR1 LGHNA, CDR2 YSLEER. CDR3 length: 15 residues. V was clipped by 0 bases and J by 3 bases; unmatched bases: 3. CDR3 nucleotides: TGCGCCAGCAGCCAAGAGCAGGGGGCTCACTATGGCTACACCTTC. This sequence encodes CASSQEQGAHYGYTF.

The V gene is TRBV25-1, the J gene TRBJ2-1; 14 nucleotides line up with TRBD2. Losses at the gene ends were 1 base for V and 5 bases for J; bases not matched to a gene: 7. The CDR3 covers 18 residues. Germline V CDR1 and CDR2: MGHDK, SYGVNS. In DNA form, the CDR3 reads TGTGCCAGCAGTGAATTGGGACTAGCGGGAGATAGGCACAATGAGCAGTTCTTC. This encodes CASSELGLAGDRHNEQFF.

The rearrangement joins TRBV4-1 to TRBJ2-7, with D maybe TRBD2 (5 bases). The V end lost 0 bases, the J end lost 5 bases, and 8 bases lay between the germline ends. Germline CDR1 reads MGHRA; CDR2 reads YSYEKL. The CDR3 runs 13 residues. The CDR3 here is CASSQERGDEQYF. In DNA form, the CDR3 reads TGCGCCAGCAGCCAAGAACGGGGTGACGAGCAGTACTTC.

The chain links TRBV15 to TRBJ2-5; weak D call: TRBD2 (5 bases). CDR1 is LNHNV and CDR2 is YYDKDF in the germline V gene (reference sequence). The CDR3 is 17 residues long. V lost 2 bases and J lost 4, with 20 bases in between. The CDR3 region has the DNA TGTGCCACCAGCAGAAACCGGGCCGGGGAGAGAAGAGAGACCCAGTACTTC. Translated, it gives CATSRNRAGERRETQYF. Full variable domain (remainder filled in from reference TRBV15 and TRBJ2-5): DAMVIQNPRYQVTQFGKPVTLSCSQTLNHNVMYWYQQKSSQAPKLLFHYYDKDFNNEADTPDNFQSRRPNTSFCFLDIRSPGLGDTAMYLCATSRNRAGERRETQYFGPGTRLLVL.

This clone has only one observation. The chain is built from TRBV6-5 and TRBJ1-1; weak D call: TRBD1 (6 bases). The CDR3 is 13 amino acids. Germline V CDR1 and CDR2: MNHEY, SVGAGI. V was pared by 0 bases and J by 6 bases, with 8 bases between. DNA of the CDR3: TGTGCCAGCAGTTACTCCTCAGGGGCTGAAGCTTTCTTT. It is translated as CASSYSSGAEAFF.

The V call is TRBV5-6, the J call TRBJ2-1; D is perhaps TRBD2 (5 bases). V lost 0 bases to trimming and J lost 5 bases, with 9 bases between them. Looked up from germline, CDR1 is SGHDT and CDR2 is YYEEEE. This CDR3 has 14 amino acids. The CDR3 sequence is CASSLGRTHNEQFF. The CDR3 DNA reads as TGTGCCAGCAGCTTGGGCAGGACTCACAATGAGCAGTTCTTC.

The chain recombines TRBV30 with TRBJ2-7; D gene uncertain. Germline-derived CDR1 and CDR2 are GTSNPN and SVGIG (reference sequence). Trimming took 2 bases from V and 2 from J, leaving 4 bases between them. The CDR3 length is 11 residues. CDR3 amino acids: CAWSIAYEQYF. CDR3 in DNA: TGTGCCTGGAGTATAGCCTACGAGCAGTACTTC. The full variable domain, its missing parts supplied by reference TRBV30 and TRBJ2-7, is SQTIHQWPATLVQPVGSPLSLECTVEGTSNPNLYWYRQAAGRGLQLLFYSVGIGQISSEVPQNLSASRPQDRQFILSSKKLLLSDSGFYLCAWSIAYEQYFGPGTRLTVT.

This rearrangement joins TRBV18 to TRBJ2-7; 10 bases align to TRBD1. J gave up 6 bases and V 5 bases, and 4 bases lay outside the gene matches. The CDR3 is made up of 13 amino acids. Germline V gene sequence: CDR1 KGHSH, CDR2 LQKENI. The CDR3, as DNA: TGTGCCAGCTCAGGGACAGGGGAAAGCGAGCAGTACTTC. This translates into CASSGTGESEQYF.

The gene calls are TRBV29-1 and TRBJ1-4; possible D gene TRBD1, 5 bases. Germline lookup yields CDR1 SQVTM and CDR2 ANQGSEA. The ends were cut back, 6 bases at V and 0 bases at J, with 11 bases in the middle. The CDR3 covers 14 residues. The CDR3 DNA reads TGCAGCGTGGCACCAGGGTCAACTAATGAAAAACTGTTTTTT. Its protein is CSVAPGSTNEKLFF.

The gene calls are TRBV7-9 and TRBJ1-5; D remains unclear. The CDR3 loop spans 14 amino acids. Germline values: CDR1 SEHNR, CDR2 FQNEAQ (reference sequence). The V end was cut by 5 bases, the J end by 4 bases, with 12 bases between. CDR3 sequence (DNA): TGTGCCAGCAGCCCCGGGGTTCTTAATCAGCCCCAGCATTTT. The encoded protein is CASSPGVLNQPQHF. The variable domain in full, with the rest retrieved from reference TRBV7-9 and TRBJ1-5, is DTGVSQNPRHKITKRGQNVTFRCDPISEHNRLYWYRQTLGQGPEFLTYFQNEAQLEKSRLLSDRFSAERPKGSFSTLEIQRTEQGDSAMYLCASSPGVLNQPQHFGDGTRLSIL.

V is TRBV12-5 and J is TRBJ2-4; 11 bases align to TRBD2. Germline CDR1 and CDR2: LGHNT and FRNRAP. The V gene end was trimmed by 8 bases and the J gene end by 8 bases; junction bases not matched to a gene: 14. The CDR3 spans 16 residues. The CDR3, as DNA: TGTGCTAGTCAACCGGGACTAGCGGTGTCGCGGGACATTCAGTACTTC. It encodes CASQPGLAVSRDIQYF. Drawing the rest from reference TRBV12-5 and TRBJ2-4, the complete variable domain is DARVTQTPRHKVTEMGQEVTMRCQPILGHNTVFWYRQTMMQGLELLAYFRNRAPLDDSGMPKDRFSAEMPDATLATLKIQPSEPRDSAVYFCASQPGLAVSRDIQYFGAGTRLSVL.

V gene TRBV6-6 combines with J gene TRBJ1-1; 10 bases map to TRBD1. CDR3 length: 15 amino acids. V lost 6 bases to trimming and J lost 3 bases; unmatched junction nucleotides: 7. Germline assignment: CDR1 MNHNY and CDR2 SVGAGI (reference sequence). CDR3 bases: TGTGCCAGCAGACGCCTCGGGACAGGGGACACTGAAGCTTTCTTT. Its protein is CASRRLGTGDTEAFF.

The DNA of the CDR3 is TGTGCCAGCAGTCCGGGACAGCGAGAAGCTTTCTTT. Translation gives CASSPGQREAFF. The gene calls are TRBV6-5 and TRBJ1-1, with 7 bases fitting TRBD1. The CDR3 has 12 residues. Trimming removed 5 bases from V and 8 bases from J; junction bases left unmatched: 5. CDR1 and CDR2 (germline): MNHEY, SVGAGI.

The genes are TRBV9 and TRBJ2-1; 7 bases are a match to TRBD2. The V segment lost 2 bases and the J segment 8 bases; nucleotides outside the gene matches: 4. Germline CDR1 is SGDLS and CDR2 is YYNGEE. CDR3 length: 13 amino acids. The CDR3 nucleotides read TGTGCCAGCAGCGTCGCACGGGGGGATGAGCAGTTCTTC. Protein sequence: CASSVARGDEQFF.

The chain has TRBV7-8 and TRBJ2-7; D perhaps matches TRBD2 (5 bases). The germline gives CDR1 SGHVS, CDR2 FQNEAQ. The V gene lost 5 bases and the J gene lost 2 bases, with 16 bases spanning the gap. The CDR3 is 15 amino acids. In DNA form, the CDR3 reads TGTGCCAGCAGCATTGACCGGGGATCGGCCTACGAGCAGTACTTC. This gives the protein CASSIDRGSAYEQYF.

This rearrangement joins TRBV28 to TRBJ2-5; D gene unclear. Germline CDR1 is MDHEN and CDR2 is SYDVKM. V dropped 6 bases and J dropped 7 bases, with 9 bases sitting between them. The CDR3 is made up of 11 amino acids. CDR3 loop: CASSRLGTQYF. The CDR3 coding sequence is TGTGCCAGCAGCCGACTGGGGACCCAGTACTTC.

This chain uses TRBV5-1 with TRBJ1-5; 8 nucleotides match TRBD1. J was trimmed by 1 base and V by 0 bases; bases with no gene match: 6. Germline V CDR1 and CDR2: SGHRS, YFSETQ. The CDR3 loop spans 17 amino acids. DNA for the CDR3: TGCGCCAGCAGCTTGGATGGGACAGGTGGGAGCAATCAGCCCCAGCATTTT. Translation: CASSLDGTGGSNQPQHF.

In its sample, this clone was seen once. V is TRBV10-3 and J is TRBJ2-2; D unclear. CDR3 length: 14 residues. V lost 2 bases, J lost 2 bases, and 6 bases lay in between. The germline V gene encodes CDR1 ENHRY and CDR2 SYGVKD. The CDR3 spells CAISELGNTGELFF. The CDR3 DNA reads as TGTGCCATCAGTGAGCTAGGAAACACCGGGGAGCTGTTTTTT.

This chain joins TRBV28 and TRBJ2-3; TRBD2 matches 8 bases. The CDR3 consists of 15 residues. Per germline, CDR1 MDHEN and CDR2 SYDVKM. V trimming: 6 bases; J trimming: 0 bases; junction bases outside the gene matches: 5. CDR3 residues: CASSQLADSTDTQYF. The CDR3 DNA is TGTGCCAGCAGCCAACTAGCGGATAGCACAGATACGCAGTATTTT. The whole variable domain, filled in from reference TRBV28 and TRBJ2-3, reads DVKVTQSSRYLVKRTGEKVFLECVQDMDHENMFWYRQDPGLGLRLIYFSYDVKMKEKGDIPEGYSVSREKKERFSLILESASTNQTSMYLCASSQLADSTDTQYFGPGTRLTVL.

This chain joins TRBV7-8 and TRBJ1-1; 7 bases match TRBD1. Germline-derived CDR1 and CDR2 are SGHVS and FQNEAQ. With V trimmed by 5 bases and J by 1 base, 4 bases remained unmatched. This CDR3 spans 14 amino acids. The DNA for the CDR3 is TGTGCCAGCAGCGCAACAGGGGCGAACACTGAAGCTTTCTTT. This encodes CASSATGANTEAFF.